The rows below give T cell receptor beta chains drawn from one sample of a study of regulatory T cells in long-lasting Graves disease. TCRdb called the multiplex PCR reads again in MiXCR, with one record for every CDR3 protein. The table includes roughly 350,000 distinct CDR3 sequences, around 16% detected once. The sample was also linked to a second study, of T cells in Graves' hyperthyroidism and ophthalmopathy.

This sample comprised peripheral blood mononuclear cells (PBMCs), obtained at new diagnosis, from a patient treated with antithyroid drugs. All receptors come from a woman between 18 and 30 years old with Graves disease. Both conserved end residues are part of each CDR3. A D gene is named only where the DNA matches it firmly. The size field is filled for only some rows; it gives once, few, many or a size class.

v_call,j_call,d_call,clone_size,cdr3_aa,cdr3_nt
TRBV11-2,TRBJ2-7,NA,many,CASSLVGGPEQYF,TGTGCCAGCAGCTTAGTTGGGGGGCCAGAGCAGTACTTC
TRBV20-1,TRBJ2-5,NA,few,CSTTDPRGAGRAQYF,TGCAGTACAACTGACCCCAGGGGGGCGGGACGGGCCCAGTACTTC
TRBV25-1,TRBJ2-4,NA,NA,CASSWVSGAYRKNIQYF,TGTGCCAGCAGCTGGGTCTCTGGCGCGTACCGCAAAAACATTCAGTACTTC
TRBV5-1,TRBJ2-7,NA,many,CASSLVVGTDYEQYF,TGCGCCAGCAGCTTGGTTGTAGGGACGGACTACGAGCAGTACTTC
TRBV7-8,TRBJ1-1,NA,many,CASSLGGGRFSEAFF,TGTGCCAGCAGCTTAGGAGGCGGACGGTTCTCTGAAGCTTTCTTT
TRBV5-1,TRBJ1-4,NA,NA,CASTSKVGGNEKLFF,TGCGCCAGCACCTCAAAAGTGGGGGGAAACGAAAAACTGTTTTTT
TRBV3-1,TRBJ2-1,TRBD2,many,CASSHNSGRAINEQFF,TGTGCCAGCAGCCACAATAGCGGGAGGGCCATCAATGAGCAGTTCTTC
TRBV12-3/TRBV12-4,TRBJ2-1,TRBD2,many,CASRRAGEGGNEQFF,TGTGCCAGCAGACGAGCGGGAGAGGGGGGCAATGAGCAGTTCTTC
TRBV27,TRBJ1-4,NA,NA,CASSPQQGSGKLFF,TGTGCCAGCAGTCCCCAACAGGGTTCTGGAAAACTGTTTTTT
TRBV5-1,TRBJ2-1,NA,many,CASSLGQPDNEQFF,TGCGCCAGCAGCTTGGGGCAGCCAGACAATGAGCAGTTCTTC